The 31 T cell receptor beta chains below all came from one sample that was sequenced in a study of PD-L1 blockade in urothelial cancer. Generated by immunoSEQ multiplex PCR, the TCRdb table keeps only in-frame clones and is missing some. Among about 83,000 clones, about 85% were seen once, and the ten largest hold approximately 6%. The sample consisted of PBMCs, taken around atezolizumab (anti-PD-L1) treatment. These receptors were collected from a woman in her 70s with urothelial cancer.

The chain carries TRBV11-2 and TRBJ2-7; D perhaps matches TRBD1 (6 bases). Trimming left V 5 bases short and J 3 bases short, with 20 bases between. The CDR3 is made up of 16 amino acids. Germline V gives CDR1 SGHAT, CDR2 FQNNGV. In nucleotides, the CDR3 is TGTGCCAGCAGCGCCTACATCACAGGGTTTGGCTACGAGCAGTACTTC. Protein: CASSAYITGFGYEQYF.

DNA of the CDR3: TGTGCCAGCAGTGAAACAGGGGATGGACAGCCCCAGCATTTT. It yields the protein CASSETGDGQPQHF. The chain uses TRBV2 and TRBJ1-5, with TRBD1 matching over 7 bases. The V and J ends lost 2 bases and 7 bases, in that order; junction bases with no gene match: 5. CDR3 length: 14 amino acids. Germline CDR1 SNHLY, CDR2 FYNNEI.

The rearrangement uses TRBV6-9 and TRBJ1-5; 7 bases agree with TRBD1. The CDR3 has 15 residues. Looked up from germline, CDR1 is MNHGY and CDR2 is SVAAGI. Germline trimming cut 10 bases from V and 3 bases from J; bases unmatched to any gene: 12. The CDR3 coding sequence is TGTGCCATGAGACCGAAGACAGGGAACAATCAGCCCCAGCATTTT. It encodes CAMRPKTGNNQPQHF.

The chain joins TRBV5-8 to TRBJ2-2; 8 nucleotides align to TRBD1. Germline CDR1 is SGHTS and CDR2 is YDEGEE. The CDR3 sequence is 16 residues long. Losses at the gene ends were 3 bases for V and 0 bases for J; bases not matched to a gene: 4. CDR3 DNA: TGTGCCAGCAGCTGGGGACAGGTCCCGAACACCGGGGAGCTGTTTTTT. Its translation is CASSWGQVPNTGELFF. Based on the CDR3 plus reference TRBV5-8 and TRBJ2-2, the full variable domain is EAGVTQSPTHLIKTRGQQATLRCSPISGHTSVYWYQQALGLGLQFLLWYDEGEERNRGNFPPRFSGRQFPNYSSELNVNALELEDSALYLCASSWGQVPNTGELFFGEGSRLTVL.

The gene calls are TRBV28 and TRBJ2-3; 7 nucleotides line up with TRBD2. Germline CDR1 is MDHEN and CDR2 is SYDVKM. V gave up 3 bases and J gave up 0 bases; unmatched junction bases: 15. CDR3 length: 19 amino acids. CDR3 region: CASSFVRELHPDSTDTQYF. For the CDR3, the DNA is TGTGCCAGCAGTTTCGTGCGGGAGTTACACCCCGACAGCACAGATACGCAGTATTTT.

V usage is TRBV5-1 and J usage is TRBJ2-3; D unclear. Germline V lookup: CDR1 SGHRS, CDR2 YFSETQ. This CDR3 spans 15 amino acids. V lost 0 bases to trimming and J lost 0 bases, with 8 bases between them. CDR3 nucleotides: TGCGCCAGCAGCTTGGAGTGGGCTAGCACAGATACGCAGTATTTT. It encodes CASSLEWASTDTQYF.

The V call is TRBV7-2, the J call TRBJ2-5; D perhaps matches TRBD1 (6 bases). This CDR3 has 13 amino acids. The V end lost 5 bases, the J end lost 2 bases, and 9 bases lay between the germline ends. Germline V gene data show CDR1 as SGHTA and CDR2 as FQGNSA. This CDR3 is CASSIQGQETQYF. The CDR3 bases are TGTGCCAGCAGCATACAGGGACAAGAGACCCAGTACTTC.

This clone is classed as medium-sized. The chain links TRBV30 to TRBJ2-2; TRBD1 matches at 10 bases. Unmatched junction bases numbered 11, after V lost 5 bases and J lost 5 bases. There are 16 residues in the CDR3. Germline V lookup: CDR1 GTSNPN, CDR2 SVGIG (reference sequence). CDR3 residues: CAWASIGQGGTGELFF. The CDR3 nucleotides are TGTGCCTGGGCTTCAATTGGACAGGGGGGGACCGGGGAGCTGTTTTTT.

This clone has only a few counts. J is TRBJ2-1 and V is TRBV13, with 8 bases fitting TRBD2. Trimming cost V 1 base and J 9 bases; bases outside gene matches: 5. The CDR3 sequence is 14 residues long. Germline-derived CDR1 and CDR2 are PRHDT and FYEKMQ (reference sequence). CDR3 bases: TGTGCCAGCAGCTTAGTGAGCGGGGGCCTTGAGCAGTTCTTC. Amino acid sequence: CASSLVSGGLEQFF.

The chain combines TRBV27 with TRBJ2-7; the match to TRBD1 covers 8 bases. This CDR3 contains 11 residues. In germline, CDR1 is MNHEY, CDR2 SMNVEV (reference sequence). Trimming removed 5 bases from V and 9 bases from J; junction bases left unmatched: 3. The CDR3 protein is CASSETGVQYF. The DNA for the CDR3 is TGTGCCAGCAGTGAGACAGGGGTGCAGTACTTC.

This clone occurred once. The chain employs TRBV5-6 and TRBJ1-2, with 11 bases fitting TRBD1. Trimming removed 4 bases from V and 7 bases from J; junction bases left unmatched: 6. The CDR3 totals 14 residues. The germline gives CDR1 SGHDT, CDR2 YYEEEE. The CDR3 loop reads CASSRTGGAFGYTF. The CDR3 region has the DNA TGTGCCAGCAGCAGGACAGGGGGCGCTTTTGGCTACACCTTC.

This clone is a singleton in its sample. The CDR3 is CASSIGTGSDTQYF. The DNA of the CDR3 is TGTGCCAGCAGCATCGGGACAGGGAGCGATACGCAGTATTTT. The chain combines TRBV7-2 with TRBJ2-3; 9 positions match TRBD1. The CDR3 spans 14 residues. CDR1 is SGHTA and CDR2 is FQGNSA in the germline V gene. Trimming removed 5 bases from V and 6 bases from J; junction bases left unmatched: 6.

The rearrangement joins TRBV9 to TRBJ1-2, with D unresolved. Germline V gene data show CDR1 as SGDLS and CDR2 as YYNGEE. This CDR3 is built from 13 residues. Trimming removed 3 bases at V and 8 bases at J, with 14 bases between. CDR3 in DNA: TGTGCCAGCAGCGAAACAGACCGATACGGCTACACCTTC. Translating it yields CASSETDRYGYTF.

J is TRBJ2-5 and V is TRBV27, with TRBD1 as a possible D gene (5 bases). With 2 bases removed from V and 1 base from J, the gap between germline ends came to 20 bases. Germline values: CDR1 MNHEY, CDR2 SMNVEV (reference sequence). This CDR3 region has 18 residues. The CDR3 DNA reads as TGTGCCAGCAGTTTAAGGGCCTGGGGAAGGGGTGGCCAAGAGACCCAGTACTTC. Its protein product is CASSLRAWGRGGQETQYF.

This rearrangement joins TRBV9 to TRBJ2-2, with TRBD1 matching over 10 bases. J lost 5 bases, V lost 3 bases, and 4 bases had no gene match. There are 15 residues in the CDR3. CDR1 and CDR2 from the germline V gene are SGDLS and YYNGEE. The chain's CDR3 is CASSEGTGATGELFF. The CDR3 bases are TGTGCCAGCAGCGAGGGGACAGGGGCGACCGGGGAGCTGTTTTTT.

The chain couples TRBV30 to TRBJ2-7; D gene uncertain. The CDR3 runs to 11 residues. The V and J ends lost 0 bases and 12 bases respectively, with 12 bases between them. Germline V lookup: CDR1 GTSNPN, CDR2 SVGIG (reference sequence). The CDR3 bases are TGTGCCTGGAGTGTATCCGACTTGCGGTACTTC. This codes for CAWSVSDLRYF.

The chain employs TRBV4-1 and TRBJ1-5; no reliable D call. Germline V CDR1 and CDR2: MGHRA, YSYEKL. This CDR3 region has 13 residues. V was pared by 4 bases and J by 5 bases, with 9 bases between. The CDR3 loop is CASSPHGDQPQHF. The CDR3 bases are TGCGCCAGCAGCCCGCACGGGGATCAGCCCCAGCATTTT.

V and J are TRBV7-9 and TRBJ2-5; the D gene is possibly TRBD2 (5 bases). Germline values: CDR1 SEHNR, CDR2 FQNEAQ (reference sequence). CDR3 length: 14 residues. V shed 0 bases and J shed 2 bases, with 7 bases lying between them. CDR3 in amino acids: CASSLARTQETQYF. The CDR3 nucleotides are TGTGCCAGCAGCTTAGCTAGGACTCAAGAGACCCAGTACTTC.

The chain joins TRBV7-3 to TRBJ2-2, with 10 bases identical to TRBD1. The germline gives CDR1 SGHTA, CDR2 FQGTGA. CDR3 size: 17 residues. V gave up 5 bases and J gave up 7 bases; unmatched junction bases: 13. CDR3 sequence reads: CASSIHGPGQGNGELFF. DNA for the CDR3: TGTGCCAGCAGCATTCACGGACCGGGACAGGGGAACGGGGAGCTGTTTTTT.

The genes are TRBV10-2 and TRBJ1-2; 10 nucleotides line up with TRBD1. The V segment lost 8 bases and the J segment 4 bases; nucleotides outside the gene matches: 4. The CDR3 runs to 13 residues. Germline CDR1 reads WSHSY; CDR2 reads SAAADI. The CDR3 sequence is CASLRDRGYGYTF. CDR3 nucleotides: TGCGCCAGCCTCCGGGACAGGGGCTATGGCTACACCTTC.

V and J are TRBV2 and TRBJ2-5; TRBD1 agrees at 9 bases. The germline V gene encodes CDR1 SNHLY and CDR2 FYNNEI. This CDR3 has 13 amino acids. V was clipped by 10 bases and J by 5 bases; unmatched bases: 8. The CDR3 coding sequence is TGTGCCACAAAGACAGGGGGTGAGGAGACCCAGTACTTC. Protein product: CATKTGGEETQYF.

J is TRBJ2-3 and V is TRBV5-1; possibly TRBD2 for D (7 bases). Trimming removed 0 bases from V and 2 bases from J, with 16 bases in between. CDR3 length: 17 residues. CDR1 is SGHRS and CDR2 is YFSETQ in the germline V gene. The CDR3 loop reads CASSLAPRGGPTDTQYF. CDR3 coding DNA: TGCGCCAGCAGCTTGGCCCCGAGGGGGGGCCCCACAGATACGCAGTATTTT.

V usage is TRBV4-2 and J usage is TRBJ2-3; TRBD1 agrees at 8 bases. The CDR3 extends over 16 amino acids. Per the germline V gene, CDR1 is LGHNA and CDR2 is YNFKEQ. V lost 0 bases, J lost 4 bases, and 6 bases stayed unmatched. The CDR3 protein is CASSQDRGPEADTQYF. For the CDR3, the DNA is TGTGCCAGCAGCCAAGACAGGGGGCCTGAGGCAGATACGCAGTATTTT.

This chain joins TRBV6-5 and TRBJ2-7; 7 bases map to TRBD1. This CDR3 has 14 amino acids. V lost 5 bases and J lost 3; bases outside the gene matches: 7. Per germline, CDR1 MNHEY and CDR2 SVGAGI. The CDR3 DNA reads TGTGCCAGCAGTAAACAGGGGCCAAGCTACGAGCAGTACTTC. It codes for CASSKQGPSYEQYF.

The rearrangement joins TRBV10-1 to TRBJ1-1, with D hard to call. The CDR3 runs 12 residues. Trimming cost V 3 bases and J 7 bases, with 9 bases left between them. CDR1 WNHNN and CDR2 SYGVQD come from the germline V gene (reference sequence). CDR3 in amino acids: CASSDLRGEAFF. In nucleotides, the CDR3 is TGCGCCAGCAGTGACTTACGAGGTGAAGCTTTCTTT.

This chain connects TRBV6-4 to TRBJ2-5; the D gene is possibly TRBD1 (7 bases). Per germline, CDR1 MRHNA and CDR2 SNTAGT. The CDR3 sequence is 13 residues long. Trimming took off 3 bases at V and 5 bases at J, with 10 bases between the two ends. The CDR3 spells CASSEQGGETQYF. The DNA of the CDR3 is TGTGCCAGCAGTGAGCAGGGGGGCGAGACCCAGTACTTC.

V usage is TRBV5-1 and J usage is TRBJ2-5; TRBD2 matches 12 bases. V lost 4 bases, J lost 2 bases, and 6 bases stayed unmatched. Germline loops: CDR1 SGHRS, CDR2 YFSETQ. CDR3 length equals 16 residues. Here the CDR3 DNA reads TGCGCCAGCAGCCCACTAGCGGGGGGTGGACAAGAGACCCAGTACTTC. This encodes CASSPLAGGGQETQYF.

The V call is TRBV10-3, the J call TRBJ2-2, with a possible D match to TRBD2 (5 bases). Trimming cost V 3 bases and J 4 bases, with 12 bases left between them. Germline CDR1 ENHRY, CDR2 SYGVKD. CDR3 length equals 15 residues. CDR3 bases: TGTGCCATCAGTGACGGGGATTTGAGCACCGGGGAGCTGTTTTTT. Residues: CAISDGDLSTGELFF.

This clone has more than one count but fewer than ten. The chain employs TRBV14 and TRBJ2-2, with TRBD1 matching 7 bases. Germline V gene sequence: CDR1 SGHDN, CDR2 FVKESK. The CDR3 spans 13 residues. V was pared by 6 bases and J by 4 bases, with 2 bases of the junction left unmatched. The chain's CDR3 is CASSDRVTGELFF. The DNA for the CDR3 is TGTGCCAGCAGTGACAGGGTCACCGGGGAGCTGTTTTTT. Filled out from reference TRBV14 and TRBJ2-2, the complete variable domain reads EAGVTQFPSHSVIEKGQTVTLRCDPISGHDNLYWYRRVMGKEIKFLLHFVKESKQDESGMPNNRFLAERTGGTYSTLKVQPAELEDSGVYFCASSDRVTGELFFGEGSRLTVL.

This clone was counted only a few times. V is TRBV10-1 and J is TRBJ2-1, with 7 bases identical to TRBD1. V lost 3 bases, J lost 6 bases, and 8 bases stayed unmatched. The CDR3 totals 15 residues. Germline V gene lookup returns CDR1 WNHNN and CDR2 SYGVQD (reference sequence). In DNA form, the CDR3 reads TGCGCCAGCAGTGACTCAGGGACAGATCTCAATGAGCAGTTCTTC. Translating gives CASSDSGTDLNEQFF.

The chain joins TRBV4-2 to TRBJ1-5; 9 bases are shared with TRBD1. The CDR3 contains 15 residues. Unmatched junction bases numbered 6, after V lost 4 bases and J lost 5 bases. Germline V gene data show CDR1 as LGHNA and CDR2 as YNFKEQ. The DNA of the CDR3 is TGTGCCAGCAGCCTAGTACAGGGGGCCGATCAGCCCCAGCATTTT. As protein: CASSLVQGADQPQHF.